Sequencing of this T cell receptor (beta chain) was carried out in a study of T cells after yellow fever vaccination. Study as a whole: The authors prepared low-cell-number fractions using SMART-Seq v4 Ultra Low Input.

V was clipped by 1 base and J by 5 bases; unmatched bases: 5. CDR1 MNHEY and CDR2 SVGAGI come from the germline V gene. The length of the CDR3 is 15 residues. This clonotype was seen at least ten times. No antigen is known for it. General study results and limits: When the response was secondary, it was weaker but reached its peak faster, day 5 versus 15.

TCRdb used MiXCR to reprocess the 5' RACE reads, holding one entry per CDR3 protein. This table has over 300,000 distinct CDR3 sequences, roughly 6.8% appearing once. This specimen consisted of PBMCs, obtained roughly 46 days after the first yellow fever vaccination. J is TRBJ1-2 and V is TRBV6-5, with TRBD1 matching over 9 bases. This receptor was obtained from a man aged 18 to 35 who received the YFV17D yellow fever vaccine. The chain's CDR3 is CASSYWDREGYGYTF. In DNA form, the CDR3 reads TGTGCCAGCAGTTACTGGGACAGGGAGGGATATGGCTACACCTTC.